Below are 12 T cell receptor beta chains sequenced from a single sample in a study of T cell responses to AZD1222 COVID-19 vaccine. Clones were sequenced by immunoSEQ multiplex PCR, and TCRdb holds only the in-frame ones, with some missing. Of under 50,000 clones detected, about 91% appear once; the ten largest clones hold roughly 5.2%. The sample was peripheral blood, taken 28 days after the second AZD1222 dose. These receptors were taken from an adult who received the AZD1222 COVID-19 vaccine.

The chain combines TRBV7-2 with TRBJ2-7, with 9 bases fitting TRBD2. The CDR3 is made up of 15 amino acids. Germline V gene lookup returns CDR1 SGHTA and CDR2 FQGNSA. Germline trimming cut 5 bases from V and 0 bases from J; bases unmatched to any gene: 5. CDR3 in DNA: TGTGCCAGCAGCACCGGACTAGCGTTCTCCTACGAGCAGTACTTC. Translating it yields CASSTGLAFSYEQYF. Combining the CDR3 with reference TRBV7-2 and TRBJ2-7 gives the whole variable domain GAGVSQSPSNKVTEKGKDVELRCDPISGHTALYWYRQSLGQGLEFLIYFQGNSAPDKSGLPSDRFSAERTGGSVSTLTIQRTQQEDSAVYLCASSTGLAFSYEQYFGPGTRLTVT.

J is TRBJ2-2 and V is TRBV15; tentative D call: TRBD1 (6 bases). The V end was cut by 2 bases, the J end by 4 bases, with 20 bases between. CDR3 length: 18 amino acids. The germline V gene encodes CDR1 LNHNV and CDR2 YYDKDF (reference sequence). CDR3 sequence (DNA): TGTGCCACCAGCAGAACGGATGGGATGACAGGTCCCACCGGGGAGCTGTTTTTT. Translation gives CATSRTDGMTGPTGELFF.

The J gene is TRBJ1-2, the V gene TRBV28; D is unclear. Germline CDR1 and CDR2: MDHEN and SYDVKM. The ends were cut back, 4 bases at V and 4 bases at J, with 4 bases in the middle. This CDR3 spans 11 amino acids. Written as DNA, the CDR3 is TGTGCCAGCAGTTCGGGCTATGGCTACACCTTC. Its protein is CASSSGYGYTF.

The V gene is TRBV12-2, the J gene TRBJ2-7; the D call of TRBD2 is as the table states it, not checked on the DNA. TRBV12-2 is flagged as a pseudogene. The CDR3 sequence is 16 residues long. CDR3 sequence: CASRRIIGTWSYEQYF. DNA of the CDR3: TGTGCAAGTCGCCGGATAATCGGGACTTGGTCCTACGAGCAGTACTTC.

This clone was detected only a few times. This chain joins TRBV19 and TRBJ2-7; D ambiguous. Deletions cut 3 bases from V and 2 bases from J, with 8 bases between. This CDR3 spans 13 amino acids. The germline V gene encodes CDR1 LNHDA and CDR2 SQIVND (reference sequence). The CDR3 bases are TGTGCCAGTAGTATGACATCCGCCTACGAGCAGTACTTC. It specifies CASSMTSAYEQYF.

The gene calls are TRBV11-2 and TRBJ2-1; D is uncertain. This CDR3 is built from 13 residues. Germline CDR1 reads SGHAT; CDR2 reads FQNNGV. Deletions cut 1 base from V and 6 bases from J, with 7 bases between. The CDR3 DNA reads TGTGCCAGCAGCTTAGGTGGCTTCAATGAGCAGTTCTTC. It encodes CASSLGGFNEQFF.

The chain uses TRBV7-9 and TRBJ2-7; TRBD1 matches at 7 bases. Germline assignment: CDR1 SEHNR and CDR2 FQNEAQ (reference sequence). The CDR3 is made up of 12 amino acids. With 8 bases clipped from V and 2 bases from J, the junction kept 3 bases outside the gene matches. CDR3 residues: CASSTGAYEQYF. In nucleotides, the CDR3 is TGTGCCAGCTCTACAGGGGCCTACGAGCAGTACTTC.

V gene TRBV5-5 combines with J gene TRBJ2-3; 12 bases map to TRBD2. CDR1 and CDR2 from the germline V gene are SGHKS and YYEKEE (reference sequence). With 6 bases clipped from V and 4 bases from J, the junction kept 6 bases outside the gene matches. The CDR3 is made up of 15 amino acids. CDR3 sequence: CASIRTSGDPDTQYF. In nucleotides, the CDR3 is TGTGCCAGCATAAGGACTAGCGGGGACCCAGATACGCAGTATTTT.

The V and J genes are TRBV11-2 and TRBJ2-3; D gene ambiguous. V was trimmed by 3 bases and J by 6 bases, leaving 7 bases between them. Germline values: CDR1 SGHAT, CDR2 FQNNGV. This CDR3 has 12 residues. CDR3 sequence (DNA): TGTGCCAGCAGCTTTTTTTTGGATACGCAGTATTTT. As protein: CASSFFLDTQYF.

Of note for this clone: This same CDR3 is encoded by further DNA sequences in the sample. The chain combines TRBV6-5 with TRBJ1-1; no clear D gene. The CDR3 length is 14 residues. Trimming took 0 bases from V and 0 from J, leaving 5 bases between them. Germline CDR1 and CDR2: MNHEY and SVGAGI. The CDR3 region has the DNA TGTGCCAGCAGTTACTCAGGACTGAACACTGAAGCTTTCTTT. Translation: CASSYSGLNTEAFF.

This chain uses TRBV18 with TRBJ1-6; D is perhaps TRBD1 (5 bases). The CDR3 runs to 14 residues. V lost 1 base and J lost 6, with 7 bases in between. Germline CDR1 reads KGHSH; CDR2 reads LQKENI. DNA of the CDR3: TGTGCCAGCTCACCACAGGGACCTAATTCACCCCTCCACTTT. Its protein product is CASSPQGPNSPLHF.

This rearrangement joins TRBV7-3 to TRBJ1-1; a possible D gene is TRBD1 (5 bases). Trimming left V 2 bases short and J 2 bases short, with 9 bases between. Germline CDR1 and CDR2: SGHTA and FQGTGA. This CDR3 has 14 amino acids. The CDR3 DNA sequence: TGTGCCAGCAGCTTAGGACACCAAAACACTGAAGCTTTCTTT. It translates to CASSLGHQNTEAFF.